The 8 T cell receptor beta chains reported below all come from one sample, sequenced in a study of CD8+CD57+ T cells in acquired aplastic anemia. Genomic DNA served as template for TCR beta VDJ and CDR3 profiling. From the reads, TCRdb called clonotypes with MiXCR, one entry per CDR3 protein. The data show about 220,000 distinct CDR3 sequences, 34% seen once. The sample taken for sequencing was sorted CD4+, CD8+, or CD8+CD57+ T cells (not recorded which) from PBMCs. The receptors stem from a human donor in good health, serving as a control.

The chain has TRBV29-1 and TRBJ1-1; the D gene is possibly TRBD1 (5 bases). V was cut by 3 bases and J by 1 base, with 9 bases left in between. The CDR3 consists of 13 residues. Germline V lookup: CDR1 SQVTM, CDR2 ANQGSEA. CDR3 coding DNA: TGCAGCGTTGATCGGGGCCCGAACACTGAAGCTTTCTTT. Translating it yields CSVDRGPNTEAFF.

This clonotype occurred many times. The chain combines TRBV10-3 with TRBJ2-3; D remains unclear. Trimming took 6 bases from V and 3 from J, leaving 16 bases between them. The germline CDR1 and CDR2 sequences are ENHRY and SYGVKD. CDR3 length equals 15 residues. The CDR3 DNA reads as TGTGCCATCAGACCATTTGGCGGAGCGACAGATACGCAGTATTTT. It specifies CAIRPFGGATDTQYF.

Concerning this clonotype: A read error may produce the germline difference seen at one junction end. The chain links TRBV10-1 to TRBJ2-2; a possible D gene is TRBD1 (5 bases). This CDR3 contains 14 residues. CDR1 and CDR2 (germline): WNHNN, SYGVQD (reference sequence). The CDR3 DNA sequence: TGTGCCATCAGTCCTACAGGTGGTACCGGGGAGCTGTTTTTT. This codes for CAISPTGGTGELFF.

Ten or more counts support this clonotype. This chain uses TRBV5-5 with TRBJ1-6; D may be TRBD1 (6 bases). CDR3 size: 15 residues. Germline CDR1 reads SGHKS; CDR2 reads YYEKEE (reference sequence). Trimming shortened V by 1 base and J by 5 bases, and 10 bases separated the two germline ends. The CDR3 region is CASSLQQGNNSPLHF. In DNA form, the CDR3 reads TGTGCCAGCAGCTTGCAACAGGGAAATAATTCACCCCTCCACTTT.

The rearrangement links TRBV30 to TRBJ1-5; no definite D call. This CDR3 has 13 residues. CDR1 is GTSNPN, CDR2 SVGIG, per germline (reference sequence). V lost 2 bases and J lost 6, with 11 bases in between. The CDR3 nucleotides are TGTGCCTGGAGTAGATCAAGGGCTCAGCCCCAGCATTTT. This gives the protein CAWSRSRAQPQHF.

Comment on this clonotype: This may be a read error, as it is one base from a much larger clone. The chain is built from TRBV6-1 and TRBJ1-2; tentative D call: TRBD1 (6 bases). Germline V gene data show CDR1 as MNHNS and CDR2 as SASEGT. This CDR3 is built from 17 residues. The DNA of the CDR3 is TGTGCCAGCAGTCGAACGGGGAACAGGGCCCTTAACTATGGCTGCACCTTC. Amino acids: CASSRTGNRALNYGCTF.

Many counts were recorded for this clonotype. V gene TRBV6-4 combines with J gene TRBJ2-1; D possibly corresponds to TRBD2 (5 bases). CDR1 is MRHNA and CDR2 is SNTAGT in the germline V gene. This CDR3 contains 12 residues. V was cut by 6 bases and J by 10 bases, with 13 bases left in between. The CDR3 loop reads CASSFDGIEQFF. The CDR3 DNA reads TGTGCCAGCAGCTTTGACGGGATCGAGCAGTTCTTC.

The rearrangement links TRBV30 to TRBJ2-5; no reliable D call. This CDR3 is built from 14 residues. Trimming stripped 0 bases from V and 0 bases from J, with 8 bases between. Germline loops: CDR1 GTSNPN, CDR2 SVGIG (reference sequence). The CDR3, as DNA: TGTGCCTGGAGTGTTGGGGTGTACCAAGAGACCCAGTACTTC. Encoded protein: CAWSVGVYQETQYF.